One TCR beta chain is described in this entry. Arm-PCR of CDR3 regions and iRepertoire HTBI primers were used to build TCR beta libraries. TCRdb recomputed calls from the multiplex PCR reads with MiXCR, one row per CDR3 protein. Here the sample spans 450,000 to 700,000 distinct CDR3 sequences, roughly 13% being singletons. The time point is: newly diagnosed GD, antithyroid drugs for less than 3 months. Construction of the TCR library relied on RNA isolated from PBMCs. The sample is drawn from a study of regulatory T cells in long-lasting Graves disease. The same sample was also studied in work on T cells in Graves' hyperthyroidism and ophthalmopathy.

The receptor comes from a man in his thirties or forties with Graves disease. The sample was peripheral blood mononuclear cells (PBMCs), taken at new diagnosis, from a patient treated with antithyroid drugs.

The CDR3 DNA reads TGTGCCAGCAGCCCAGGCCCGAGGGTAGACAATGAGCAGTTCTTC. Residues: CASSPGPRVDNEQFF. V is TRBV27 and J is TRBJ2-1; D may be TRBD2 (5 bases). Looked up from germline, CDR1 is MNHEY and CDR2 is SMNVEV (reference sequence). Deletions cut 6 bases from V and 5 bases from J, with 17 bases between. CDR3 length equals 15 residues.